This TCR beta chain was recovered during a study of blood T cell repertoires in COVID-19. About the research overall: From the United States, Italy and Spain came samples of acute and convalescent COVID-19. The analysed material was cDNA or gDNA that came from T cells, B-cell-depleted T cells, or PBMCs.

Original processing notes: Amplification of reference gene primers provided the estimated nucleated cell counts. Libraries were prepared by immunoSEQ multiplex PCR; TCRdb keeps only in-frame clonotypes and omits some of them. For V, J and clone size, that table is used; D and trimming come from the DNA. The table has roughly 100,000 clones, around four fifths seen once. Germline lookup yields CDR1 SGHNT and CDR2 YYREEE (reference sequence). Trimming left V 4 bases short and J 1 base short, with 14 bases between. The CDR3 extends over 15 amino acids. The sample comprised peripheral blood. The chain combines TRBV5-4 with TRBJ1-1; D remains unclear. The receptor's source is a woman between 70 and 85 years old with acute or convalescent COVID-19. The CDR3: CASSLGSPGNTEAFF. The CDR3 DNA sequence: TGTGCCAGCAGCCTGGGGTCTCCCGGGAACACTGAAGCTTTCTTT.